The clone carrying this TCR beta chain was seen more than once but under ten times. Its antigen is unknown. Trimming removed 2 bases from V and 4 bases from J, with 8 bases in between. This CDR3 is built from 14 residues. Germline V gene sequence: CDR1 MNHEY, CDR2 SMNVEV (reference sequence). These data belong to a study of T-cell reconstitution after alpha-beta-depleted transplantation in children. The study, taken as a whole, reports: Certain patients had high TCRbeta diversity at day 60, and it came from recipient T cells and thymic progenitors that survived. From newly produced T cells came most of the T-cell counts and diversity one year after transplant.

This sample's TCRbeta library carried unique molecular identifier barcodes. One entry per CDR3 protein, called by TCRdb with MiXCR from the PCR reads. This sample carries approximately 350,000 distinct CDR3 sequences, 15% to 20% of them seen once, and the ten largest clones take around 41%. The J gene is TRBJ2-2, the V gene TRBV27; D remains ambiguous. This clonotype originated in a male patient between 2 and 15 years old who had a stem cell transplant for acute lymphoblastic leukemia, so the T cells may come from the graft donor. Sequenced material: PBMCs, mostly from graft donor cells, taken 360 days after TCRalphabeta/CD19-depleted stem cell transplant. The CDR3 DNA sequence: TGTGCCAGCAGTTTAGCTAACGCCACCGGGGAGCTGTTTTTT. It translates to CASSLANATGELFF.